Listed below are T cell receptor beta chains from one sample, sequenced in a study of blood T cell repertoires in COVID-19. Here immunoSEQ multiplex PCR was the method, and the copy in TCRdb shows in-frame clones only, minus some. The data contain some 330,000 clones, about 92% of them seen just once; the ten biggest clones take up around 18%. What was sequenced was PBMCs or T cells enriched from blood (not recorded which). The receptors here all came from a woman in her thirties who had recovered from COVID-19. Both conserved end residues are part of each CDR3. The order of the fields is J gene, V gene, CDR3 protein.

TRBJ1-4 | TRBV18 | CASSLRQTNEKLFF
TRBJ2-1 | TRBV5-4 | CASNGRVGNEQFF
TRBJ2-3 | TRBV7-3 | CASSLKGGSHIRDTQYF
TRBJ1-2 | TRBV13 | CASSLPPFQDGYTF
TRBJ2-3 | TRBV9 | CASSFDSGRADYTQYF
TRBJ2-7 | TRBV20-1 | CSASNSGSYEQYF
TRBJ2-1 | TRBV5-8 | CASSTGQRAGNEQFF
TRBJ2-3 | TRBV5-8 | CASSSIAGDGTDTQYF
TRBJ2-7 | TRBV7-3 | CASSLTSGLEGSDEQYF
TRBJ1-2 | TRBV7-2 | CASSLGQGDGYTF
TRBJ2-7 | TRBV29-1 | CSARDNSYEQYF
TRBJ2-5 | TRBV6-5 | CASSQQGPQETQYF
TRBJ2-7 | TRBV5-5 | CASSFHYLTGSSYEQYF
TRBJ1-1 | TRBV28 | CASRNRDGLDTEAFF
TRBJ1-6 | TRBV3-1/TRBV3-2 | CASSLGQNNSPLHF
TRBJ2-1 | TRBV18 | CASSEGQSSYNEQFF
TRBJ1-3 | TRBV6-5 | CASNTGVGNTIYF
TRBJ2-5 | TRBV11-2 | CASSSNPSSGETQYF
TRBJ2-1 | TRBV6-5 | CASRKGGSDEQFF
TRBJ2-1 | TRBV6-5 | CASSRTSGGVTEQFF
TRBJ1-4 | TRBV28 | CASSTPGQGIEKLFF
TRBJ2-5 | TRBV7-3 | CASSLGASGGQETQYF
TRBJ1-1 | TRBV6-2/TRBV6-3 | CASSYSHQGTEAFF
TRBJ2-1 | TRBV6-2/TRBV6-3 | CASSYLSGNEQFF
TRBJ1-2 | TRBV5-8 | CASSLGGITNYGYTF
TRBJ1-1 | TRBV6-4 | CASSANSNTEAFF
TRBJ1-5 | TRBV28 | CASSKGVQGGTGSNQPQHF
TRBJ1-1 | TRBV10-3 | CAISRQGFNTEAFF
TRBJ1-1 | TRBV5-4 | CASSLDQGGLTEAFF
TRBJ2-1 | TRBV11-3 | CASSLAGGQFF
TRBJ1-1 | TRBV6-5 | CASSRVWGTEAFF